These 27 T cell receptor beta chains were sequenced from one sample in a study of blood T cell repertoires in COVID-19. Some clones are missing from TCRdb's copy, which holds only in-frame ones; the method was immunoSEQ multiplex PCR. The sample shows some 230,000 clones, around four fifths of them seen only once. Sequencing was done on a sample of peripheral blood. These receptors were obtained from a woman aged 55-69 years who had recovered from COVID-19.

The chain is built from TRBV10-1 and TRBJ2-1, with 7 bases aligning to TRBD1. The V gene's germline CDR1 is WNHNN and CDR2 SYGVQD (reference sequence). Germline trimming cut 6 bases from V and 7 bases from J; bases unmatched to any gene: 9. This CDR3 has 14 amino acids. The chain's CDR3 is CASSPAQGVNEQFF. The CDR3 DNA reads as TGCGCCAGCAGCCCCGCGCAGGGGGTGAATGAGCAGTTCTTC.

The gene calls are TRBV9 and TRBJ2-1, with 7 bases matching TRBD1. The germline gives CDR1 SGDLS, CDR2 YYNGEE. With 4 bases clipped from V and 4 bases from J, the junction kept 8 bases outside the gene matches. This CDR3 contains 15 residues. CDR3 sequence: CASSTRQGPYNEQFF. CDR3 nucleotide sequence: TGTGCCAGCAGCACTCGACAGGGCCCTTACAATGAGCAGTTCTTC.

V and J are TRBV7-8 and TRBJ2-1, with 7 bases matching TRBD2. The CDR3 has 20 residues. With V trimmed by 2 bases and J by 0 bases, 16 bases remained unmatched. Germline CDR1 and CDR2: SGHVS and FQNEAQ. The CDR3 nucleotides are TGTGCCAGCAGCTTAAGTACCGGCCGGCTAGCGGAGAGCTCCTACAATGAGCAGTTCTTC. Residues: CASSLSTGRLAESSYNEQFF.

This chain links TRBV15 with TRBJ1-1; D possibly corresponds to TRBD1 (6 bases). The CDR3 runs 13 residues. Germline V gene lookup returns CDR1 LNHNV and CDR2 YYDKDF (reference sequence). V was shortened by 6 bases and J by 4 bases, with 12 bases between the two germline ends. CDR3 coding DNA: TGTGCCACCAGAGTGGGGGCAGGCACTGAAGCTTTCTTT. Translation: CATRVGAGTEAFF.

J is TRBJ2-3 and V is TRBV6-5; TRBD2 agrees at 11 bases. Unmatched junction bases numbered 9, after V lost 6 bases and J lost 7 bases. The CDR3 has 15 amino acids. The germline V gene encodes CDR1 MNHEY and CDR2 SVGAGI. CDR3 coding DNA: TGTGCCAGCAGACCAACTAGCGGGGGAAGTTATACGCAGTATTTT. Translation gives CASRPTSGGSYTQYF.

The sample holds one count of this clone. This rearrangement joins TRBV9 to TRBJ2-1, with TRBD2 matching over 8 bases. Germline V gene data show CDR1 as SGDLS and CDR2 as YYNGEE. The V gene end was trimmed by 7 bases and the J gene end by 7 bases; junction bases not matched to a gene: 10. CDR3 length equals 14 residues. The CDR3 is CASETGGPGNEQFF. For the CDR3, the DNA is TGTGCCAGCGAAACGGGGGGGCCAGGGAATGAGCAGTTCTTC.

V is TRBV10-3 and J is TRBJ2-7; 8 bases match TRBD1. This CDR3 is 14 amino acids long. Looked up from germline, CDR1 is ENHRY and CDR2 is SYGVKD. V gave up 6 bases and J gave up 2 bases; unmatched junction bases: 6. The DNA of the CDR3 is TGTGCCATCAGCCAGACAGGGGTCCCCTACGAGCAGTACTTC. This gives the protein CAISQTGVPYEQYF.

This chain's CDR3 is CASSLPGRPDEGYTF. The CDR3 DNA follows: TGTGCCAGCAGCCTACCAGGCAGGCCGGATGAGGGCTACACCTTC. V gene TRBV3-1 (or the pseudogene TRBV3-2) combines with J gene TRBJ1-2, with D unresolved. Between the trimmed V and J ends, which lost 4 bases and 8 bases, there was a span of 20 bases. The CDR3 extends over 15 amino acids. CDR1 is LGHDT, CDR2 YNNKEL, per germline (reference sequence).

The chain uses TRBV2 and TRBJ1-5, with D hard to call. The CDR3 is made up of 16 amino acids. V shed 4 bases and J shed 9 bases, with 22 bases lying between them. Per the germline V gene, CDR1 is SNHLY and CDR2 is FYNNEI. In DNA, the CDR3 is TGTGCCAGCAGTGGGAGAGCCACGGTGGGTCCGAGGCCCCAGCATTTT. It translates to CASSGRATVGPRPQHF.

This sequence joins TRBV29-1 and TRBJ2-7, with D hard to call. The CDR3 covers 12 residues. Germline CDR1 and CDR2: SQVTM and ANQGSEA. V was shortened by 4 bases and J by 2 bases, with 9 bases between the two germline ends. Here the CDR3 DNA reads TGCAGCGTTGGCCGGTCCCCCTACGAGCAGTACTTC. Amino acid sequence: CSVGRSPYEQYF.

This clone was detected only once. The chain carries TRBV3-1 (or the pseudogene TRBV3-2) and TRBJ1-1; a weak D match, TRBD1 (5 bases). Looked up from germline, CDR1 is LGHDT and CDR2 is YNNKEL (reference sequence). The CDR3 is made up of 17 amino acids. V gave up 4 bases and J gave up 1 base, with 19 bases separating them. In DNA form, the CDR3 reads TGTGCCAGCAGCCCACCTTCGGGTGGGGCTTCGAACACTGAAGCTTTCTTT. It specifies CASSPPSGGASNTEAFF.

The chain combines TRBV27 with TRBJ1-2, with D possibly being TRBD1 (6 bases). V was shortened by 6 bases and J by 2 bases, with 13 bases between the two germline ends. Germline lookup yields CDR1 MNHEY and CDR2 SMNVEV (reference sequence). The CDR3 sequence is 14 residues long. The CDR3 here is CASRGLGANYGYTF. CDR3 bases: TGTGCCAGCAGGGGTTTGGGGGCCAACTATGGCTACACCTTC.

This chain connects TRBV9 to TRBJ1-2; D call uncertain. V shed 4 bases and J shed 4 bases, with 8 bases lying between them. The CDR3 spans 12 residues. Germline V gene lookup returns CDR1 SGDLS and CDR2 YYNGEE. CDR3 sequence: CASSRDFYGYTF. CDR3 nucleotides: TGTGCCAGCAGCCGGGATTTCTATGGCTACACCTTC.

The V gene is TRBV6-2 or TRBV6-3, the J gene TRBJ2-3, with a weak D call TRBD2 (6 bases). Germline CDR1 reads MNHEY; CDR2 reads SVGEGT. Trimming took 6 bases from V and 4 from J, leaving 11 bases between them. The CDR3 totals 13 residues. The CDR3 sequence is CASSDRGADTQYF. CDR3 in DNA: TGTGCCAGCAGCGACCGCGGGGCAGATACGCAGTATTTT.

The CDR3 here is CASSEQGTYEQYF. Here the CDR3 DNA reads TGCGCCAGCAGTGAGCAGGGTACCTACGAGCAGTACTTC. The chain couples TRBV10-1 to TRBJ2-7; TRBD1 might be the D (5 bases). Trimming cost V 2 bases and J 2 bases, with 7 bases left between them. The CDR3 is 13 residues long. Germline CDR1 reads WNHNN; CDR2 reads SYGVQD (reference sequence).

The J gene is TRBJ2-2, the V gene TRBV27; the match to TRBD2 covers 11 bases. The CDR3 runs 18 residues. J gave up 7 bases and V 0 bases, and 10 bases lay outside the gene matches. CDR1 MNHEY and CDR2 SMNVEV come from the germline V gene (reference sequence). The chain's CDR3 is CASSLSGLAGGLDGELFF. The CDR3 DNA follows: TGTGCCAGCAGTTTATCCGGGCTAGCGGGGGGATTGGACGGGGAGCTGTTTTTT.

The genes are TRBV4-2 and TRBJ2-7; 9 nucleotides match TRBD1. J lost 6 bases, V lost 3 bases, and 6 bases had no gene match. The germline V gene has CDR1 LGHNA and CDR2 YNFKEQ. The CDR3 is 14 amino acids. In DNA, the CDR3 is TGTGCCAGCAGCCACCAGACAGGGGGTTCCGAGCAGTACTTC. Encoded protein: CASSHQTGGSEQYF.

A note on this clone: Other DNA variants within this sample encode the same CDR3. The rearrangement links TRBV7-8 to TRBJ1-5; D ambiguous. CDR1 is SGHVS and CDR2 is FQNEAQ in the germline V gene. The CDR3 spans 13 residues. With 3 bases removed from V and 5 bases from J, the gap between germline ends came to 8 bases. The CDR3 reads CASSFTGDQPQHF. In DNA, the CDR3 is TGTGCCAGCAGCTTCACCGGGGATCAGCCCCAGCATTTT.

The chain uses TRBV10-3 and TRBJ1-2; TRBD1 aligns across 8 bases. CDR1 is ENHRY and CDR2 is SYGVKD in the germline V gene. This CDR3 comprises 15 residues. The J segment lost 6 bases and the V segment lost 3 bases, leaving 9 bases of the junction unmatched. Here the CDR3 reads CAISDVQGAVNGYTF. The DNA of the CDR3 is TGTGCCATCAGTGACGTCCAGGGGGCTGTAAATGGCTACACCTTC.

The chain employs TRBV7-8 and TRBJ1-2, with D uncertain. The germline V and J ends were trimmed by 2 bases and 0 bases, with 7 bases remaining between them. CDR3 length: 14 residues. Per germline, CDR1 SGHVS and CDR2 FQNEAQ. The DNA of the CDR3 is TGTGCCAGCAGCTTATTAGCGGCTAACTATGGCTACACCTTC. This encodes CASSLLAANYGYTF.

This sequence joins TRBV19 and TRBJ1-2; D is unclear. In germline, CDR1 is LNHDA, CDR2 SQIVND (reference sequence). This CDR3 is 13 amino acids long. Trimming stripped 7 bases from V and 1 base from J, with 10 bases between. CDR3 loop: CASTIPGNYGYTF. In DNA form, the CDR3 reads TGTGCCAGTACCATCCCGGGTAACTATGGCTACACCTTC.

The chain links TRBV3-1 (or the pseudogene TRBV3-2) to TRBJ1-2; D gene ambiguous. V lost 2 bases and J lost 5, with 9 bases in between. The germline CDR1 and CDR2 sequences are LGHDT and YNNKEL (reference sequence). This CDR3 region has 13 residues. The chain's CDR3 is CASSQIGGYGYTF. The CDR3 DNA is TGTGCCAGCAGCCAAATAGGAGGGTATGGCTACACCTTC.

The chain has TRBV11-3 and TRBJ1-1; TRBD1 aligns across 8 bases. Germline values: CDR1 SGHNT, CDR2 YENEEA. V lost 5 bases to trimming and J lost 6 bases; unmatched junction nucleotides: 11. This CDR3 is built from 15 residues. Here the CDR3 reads CASSGRRTGRPEAFF. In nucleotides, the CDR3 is TGTGCCAGCAGCGGACGGAGGACAGGGCGGCCTGAAGCTTTCTTT.

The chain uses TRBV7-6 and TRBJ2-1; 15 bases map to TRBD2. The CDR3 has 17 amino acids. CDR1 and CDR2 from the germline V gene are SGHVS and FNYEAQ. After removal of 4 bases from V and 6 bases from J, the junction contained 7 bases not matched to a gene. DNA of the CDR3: TGTGCCAGCAGCTACGGACTAGCGGGGGGGCTGATCAATGAGCAGTTCTTC. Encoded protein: CASSYGLAGGLINEQFF.

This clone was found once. CDR3 DNA: TGTGCCAGCACTAAAGGAGCGGGGGGGCCCTACGAGCAGTACTTC. Protein product: CASTKGAGGPYEQYF. The V call is TRBV2, the J call TRBJ2-7; 10 positions agree with TRBD2. CDR1 is SNHLY, CDR2 FYNNEI, per germline. J gave up 2 bases and V 7 bases, and 8 bases lay outside the gene matches. CDR3 length: 15 residues.

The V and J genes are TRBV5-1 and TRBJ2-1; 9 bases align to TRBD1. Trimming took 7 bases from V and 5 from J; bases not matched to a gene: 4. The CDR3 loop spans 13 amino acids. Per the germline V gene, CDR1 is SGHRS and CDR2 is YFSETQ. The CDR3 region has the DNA TGCGCCAGCCGGGACAGGGACCACAATGAGCAGTTCTTC. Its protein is CASRDRDHNEQFF. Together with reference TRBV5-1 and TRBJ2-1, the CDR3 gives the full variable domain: KAGVTQTPRYLIKTRGQQVTLSCSPISGHRSVSWYQQTPGQGLQFLFEYFSETQRNKGNFPGRFSGRQFSNSRSEMNVSTLELGDSALYLCASRDRDHNEQFFGPGTRLTVL.

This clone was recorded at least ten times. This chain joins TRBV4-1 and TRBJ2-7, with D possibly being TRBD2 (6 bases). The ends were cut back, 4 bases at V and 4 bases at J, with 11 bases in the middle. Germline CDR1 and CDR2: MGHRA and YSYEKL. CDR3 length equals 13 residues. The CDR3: CASSLRGGYEQYF. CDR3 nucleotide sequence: TGCGCCAGCAGCCTCCGGGGAGGATACGAGCAGTACTTC.